This passage covers 8 T cell receptor beta chains from one sample sequenced in a study of T-cell reconstitution after alpha-beta-depleted transplantation in children. Preparation of the TCRbeta library used unique molecular identifiers. TCRdb redid the calling of the PCR reads with MiXCR, one entry per CDR3 protein. The sample includes about 540,000 distinct CDR3 sequences, over 20% of them seen just once. The material was PBMCs, obtained before TCRalphabeta/CD19-depleted stem cell transplant. Every receptor here comes from a boy in the first two years of life with Wiskott-Aldrich syndrome, due to receive a stem cell transplant.

The chain joins TRBV12-3 or TRBV12-4 to TRBJ2-2; 14 bases are a match to TRBD2. The CDR3 sequence is 17 residues long. Losses at the gene ends were 2 bases for V and 5 bases for J; bases not matched to a gene: 4. The CDR3: CASSLFGLAGGTGELFF. In nucleotides, the CDR3 is TGTGCCAGCAGTTTATTCGGACTAGCGGGAGGTACCGGGGAGCTGTTTTTT.

This chain links TRBV12-3 or TRBV12-4 with TRBJ2-3, with TRBD2 matching 10 bases. After removal of 9 bases from V and 0 bases from J, the junction contained 6 bases not matched to a gene. The CDR3 covers 15 residues. This CDR3 reads CARWLAGASTDTQYF. The CDR3 coding sequence is TGTGCCAGGTGGCTAGCGGGAGCGAGCACAGATACGCAGTATTTT.

This clonotype appeared a few times. V usage is TRBV27 and J usage is TRBJ1-3, with 10 bases that match TRBD1. The germline gives CDR1 MNHEY, CDR2 SMNVEV (reference sequence). CDR3 length: 15 amino acids. V lost 5 bases to trimming and J lost 1 base; unmatched junction nucleotides: 2. Written as DNA, the CDR3 is TGTGCCAGCAGTGCGGGACAGGGGTCTGGAAACACCATATATTTT. The encoded protein is CASSAGQGSGNTIYF.

The gene calls are TRBV12-3 or TRBV12-4 and TRBJ1-2, with a weak D call TRBD1 (5 bases). V gave up 5 bases and J gave up 0 bases, with 25 bases separating them. This CDR3 has 19 residues. CDR3 residues: CASSPFDSWRSGTNYGYTF. The CDR3 bases are TGTGCCAGCAGTCCTTTTGACAGTTGGAGGTCGGGAACTAACTATGGCTACACCTTC.

The chain couples TRBV4-1 to TRBJ2-3; D perhaps matches TRBD1 (6 bases). Germline V gene sequence: CDR1 MGHRA, CDR2 YSYEKL. This CDR3 region has 17 residues. V lost 0 bases to trimming and J lost 8 bases, with 21 bases between them. The CDR3 nucleotides are TGCGCCAGCAGCCAAGATCCCGGGACACTACTTCGGGCTACGCAGTATTTT. Its translation is CASSQDPGTLLRATQYF.

This clonotype was detected a few times. The chain recombines TRBV5-1 with TRBJ2-2; no definite D call. The length of the CDR3 is 14 residues. The V gene lost 0 bases and the J gene lost 1 base, with 4 bases spanning the gap. Germline V gives CDR1 SGHRS, CDR2 YFSETQ. CDR3 sequence: CASSLDLNTGELFF. The CDR3 DNA is TGCGCCAGCAGCTTGGATTTGAACACCGGGGAGCTGTTTTTT.

This clonotype has just a few counts. The chain employs TRBV7-8 and TRBJ2-7, with 11 bases identical to TRBD2. CDR1 SGHVS and CDR2 FQNEAQ come from the germline V gene. The trim removed 4 bases at V and 7 bases at J, leaving 6 bases unmatched. CDR3 length: 14 residues. Here the CDR3 reads CASSSGLAGGEQYF. CDR3 sequence (DNA): TGTGCCAGCAGCTCCGGACTAGCGGGTGGGGAGCAGTACTTC.

The sample holds a few counts of this clonotype. J is TRBJ2-7 and V is TRBV12-3 or TRBV12-4; D unresolved. Between the trimmed V and J ends, which lost 7 bases and 6 bases, there was a span of 10 bases. The CDR3 covers 11 residues. Here the CDR3 DNA reads TGTGCCAGCATACAGTTCGGCGAGCAGTACTTC. It translates to CASIQFGEQYF.